The table lists the clone carrying this T cell receptor beta chain with a count of one. Its cognate antigen is unknown. This sample stems from a study of shared clonotypes between healthy human individuals. Germline V gene lookup returns CDR1 MNHEY and CDR2 SMNVEV (reference sequence). V was clipped by 6 bases and J by 6 bases; unmatched bases: 10. The CDR3 sequence is 15 residues long. Study results and limitations: Non-shared clonotypes had lower generation probabilities than those shared by all four donors. Limitation of the genetic and exposure-history diversity represented came from the few donors.

Negatively enriched CD4+ T cells were divided by CD45RA into naive and memory. Generated by immunoSEQ multiplex PCR, the TCRdb table keeps only in-frame clones and is missing some. The sample lists roughly 2.4 million clones, approximately 95% occurring once. The chain uses TRBV27 and TRBJ2-3; 9 nucleotides line up with TRBD1. Sequencing used naive CD4+ T cells sorted from blood. Subset meaning: CD45RA+ positively selected. This receptor was identified in a man between 18 and 29 years old in good health. CDR3 sequence (DNA): TGTGCCAGCAGACTACAGGGGGCGCCTCCCGATACGCAGTATTTT. Translating gives CASRLQGAPPDTQYF.